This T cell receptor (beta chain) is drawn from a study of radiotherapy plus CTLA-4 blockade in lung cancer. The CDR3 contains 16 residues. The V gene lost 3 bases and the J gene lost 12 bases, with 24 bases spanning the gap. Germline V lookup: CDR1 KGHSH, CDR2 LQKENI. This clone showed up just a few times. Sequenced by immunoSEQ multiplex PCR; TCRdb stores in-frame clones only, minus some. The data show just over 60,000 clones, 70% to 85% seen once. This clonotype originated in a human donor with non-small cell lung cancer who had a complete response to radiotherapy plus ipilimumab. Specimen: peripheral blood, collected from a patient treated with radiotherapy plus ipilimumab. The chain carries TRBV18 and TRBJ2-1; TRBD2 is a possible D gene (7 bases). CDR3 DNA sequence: TGTGCCAGCTCACCTATTTTCGGGAGCGGGGACATGGGGCAGTTCTTC. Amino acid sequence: CASSPIFGSGDMGQFF.